These 26 T cell receptor beta chains came from one sample sequenced in a study of T cell responses to AZD1222 COVID-19 vaccine. This table comes from immunoSEQ multiplex PCR, and its TCRdb copy is limited to in-frame clones, with some not included. This repertoire shows over 100,000 clones, roughly 91% found once; its top ten account for around 1%. Source: peripheral blood, taken 28 days after the second AZD1222 dose. All receptors derive from an adult who received the AZD1222 COVID-19 vaccine.

The V gene is TRBV13, the J gene TRBJ1-2; D remains unclear. Per germline, CDR1 PRHDT and CDR2 FYEKMQ (reference sequence). This CDR3 has 17 residues. V was cut by 2 bases and J by 0 bases, with 16 bases left in between. The CDR3 nucleotides read TGTGCCAGCAGCTTAAGCCCCAAAAAGAGGCCTAACTATGGCTACACCTTC. Amino acid sequence: CASSLSPKKRPNYGYTF.

The chain links TRBV5-4 to TRBJ2-3; D unclear. Trimming stripped 3 bases from V and 0 bases from J, with 8 bases between. The germline CDR1 and CDR2 sequences are SGHNT and YYREEE (reference sequence). This CDR3 comprises 14 residues. In nucleotides, the CDR3 is TGTGCCAGCAGCTATACAACTAGCACAGATACGCAGTATTTT. The encoded protein is CASSYTTSTDTQYF.

The chain links TRBV7-8 to TRBJ1-6; D not certain. V was shortened by 5 bases and J by 8 bases, with 16 bases between the two germline ends. This CDR3 comprises 15 residues. Germline lookup yields CDR1 SGHVS and CDR2 FQNEAQ. Written as DNA, the CDR3 is TGTGCCAGCAGCCTACGGACTGCGGGTTATTCACCCCTCCACTTT. Amino acids: CASSLRTAGYSPLHF.

This chain connects TRBV12-5 to TRBJ2-1; TRBD1 matches at 7 bases. The ends lost 2 bases at V and 5 bases at J; junction bases unmatched: 9. The CDR3 sequence is 16 residues long. Per germline, CDR1 LGHNT and CDR2 FRNRAP. CDR3 coding DNA: TGTGCTAGTGGTTTGCCCCATGGACAGGCAAACAATGAGCAGTTCTTC. Translating gives CASGLPHGQANNEQFF.

The V call is TRBV6-4, the J call TRBJ2-2; D not certain. CDR1 MRHNA and CDR2 SNTAGT come from the germline V gene. V shed 0 bases and J shed 6 bases, with 8 bases lying between them. This CDR3 is built from 14 residues. In DNA, the CDR3 is TGTGCCAGCAGTGACTCGGCTGTCCCCGGGGAGCTGTTTTTT. Amino acid sequence: CASSDSAVPGELFF.

The V and J genes are TRBV5-6 and TRBJ1-2; TRBD1 is a possible D gene (6 bases). The CDR3 length is 13 residues. Germline assignment: CDR1 SGHDT and CDR2 YYEEEE. The V end lost 4 bases, the J end lost 3 bases, and 10 bases lay between the germline ends. This CDR3 is CASSVGQHYGYTF. The DNA of the CDR3 is TGTGCCAGCAGCGTAGGACAGCACTATGGCTACACCTTC.

V is TRBV10-3 and J is TRBJ1-5, with D perhaps matching TRBD1 (5 bases). Germline-derived CDR1 and CDR2 are ENHRY and SYGVKD. The CDR3 is 13 residues long. The V and J ends lost 2 bases and 10 bases respectively, with 12 bases between them. The CDR3 here is CAISEDSPQPQHF. CDR3 bases: TGTGCCATCAGTGAGGACAGTCCTCAACCCCAGCATTTT.

This sequence joins TRBV2 and TRBJ2-7, with D unclear. Between the trimmed V and J ends, which lost 4 bases and 1 base, there was a span of 8 bases. This CDR3 has 13 amino acids. CDR1 and CDR2 (germline): SNHLY, FYNNEI. CDR3 residues: CASSADASYEQYF. The CDR3 DNA reads TGTGCCAGCAGTGCGGACGCTTCCTACGAGCAGTACTTC.

The chain joins TRBV18 to TRBJ1-5; D remains unclear. Germline lookup yields CDR1 KGHSH and CDR2 LQKENI. The CDR3 extends over 12 amino acids. V was shortened by 1 base and J by 4 bases, with 2 bases between the two germline ends. This CDR3 is CASSPQNQPQHF. The DNA of the CDR3 is TGTGCCAGCTCACCACAGAATCAGCCCCAGCATTTT.

CDR3 coding DNA: TGTGCCAGCAGCCAGGGGGCTGGTGACTATGGCTACACCTTC. Amino acids: CASSQGAGDYGYTF. V gene TRBV6-5 combines with J gene TRBJ1-2; 8 bases fit TRBD1. The germline gives CDR1 MNHEY, CDR2 SVGAGI. V was clipped by 6 bases and J by 3 bases; unmatched bases: 6. The CDR3 loop spans 14 amino acids.

This chain links TRBV5-4 with TRBJ2-7; TRBD1 might be the D (6 bases). Germline CDR1 and CDR2: SGHNT and YYREEE (reference sequence). The CDR3 totals 15 residues. V lost 4 bases, J lost 3 bases, and 17 bases lay in between. CDR3 DNA: TGTGCCAGCAGCGTACAGGGATACTCGGACTACGAGCAGTACTTC. Translating it yields CASSVQGYSDYEQYF.

V gene TRBV18 combines with J gene TRBJ2-1; TRBD2 matches at 9 bases. After removal of 6 bases from V and 4 bases from J, the junction contained 4 bases not matched to a gene. Germline V CDR1 and CDR2: KGHSH, LQKENI. This CDR3 has 14 residues. The CDR3 here is CASSLTSGYNEQFF. CDR3 bases: TGTGCCAGCTCCCTGACTAGCGGATACAATGAGCAGTTCTTC.

This chain links TRBV4-2 with TRBJ2-1; tentatively, D is TRBD1 or TRBD2 (5 bases each). The length of the CDR3 is 13 residues. V was cut by 2 bases and J by 9 bases, with 11 bases left in between. CDR1 is LGHNA and CDR2 is YNFKEQ in the germline V gene. The DNA for the CDR3 is TGTGCCAGCAGCCAAAGGGACGTCCGTGAGCAGTTCTTC. It specifies CASSQRDVREQFF.

The chain uses TRBV19 and TRBJ2-5; 7 nucleotides align to TRBD2. After removal of 2 bases from V and 3 bases from J, the junction contained 6 bases not matched to a gene. The CDR3 consists of 15 residues. Germline-derived CDR1 and CDR2 are LNHDA and SQIVND (reference sequence). This CDR3 reads CASSITGTKKETQYF. CDR3 in DNA: TGTGCCAGTAGTATAACGGGGACTAAAAAAGAGACCCAGTACTTC.

The chain has TRBV19 and TRBJ1-5; 8 bases fit TRBD1. CDR3 length: 14 amino acids. The V and J ends lost 4 bases and 5 bases, in that order; junction bases with no gene match: 4. Germline V gives CDR1 LNHDA, CDR2 SQIVND (reference sequence). The CDR3 loop is CASSSMDRDQPQHF. The CDR3 coding sequence is TGTGCCAGTAGTAGCATGGACAGGGATCAGCCCCAGCATTTT.

The chain joins TRBV19 to TRBJ1-1; TRBD1 aligns across 7 bases. The germline gives CDR1 LNHDA, CDR2 SQIVND (reference sequence). The ends lost 3 bases at V and 3 bases at J; junction bases unmatched: 4. The CDR3 totals 14 residues. The CDR3 nucleotides are TGTGCCAGTAGTATTCTGGGACAGTACACTGAAGCTTTCTTT. It encodes CASSILGQYTEAFF.

The chain employs TRBV27 and TRBJ2-7; 12 nucleotides line up with TRBD1. This CDR3 comprises 15 residues. V lost 8 bases, J lost 4 bases, and 9 bases stayed unmatched. Germline V gene sequence: CDR1 MNHEY, CDR2 SMNVEV (reference sequence). Here the CDR3 DNA reads TGTGCCAGCGTTTCCCTGGGACAGGGGGCGTACGAGCAGTACTTC. Protein: CASVSLGQGAYEQYF.

CDR3 DNA: TGCAGCGTTGAGGGACTCACAGATACGCAGTATTTT. As protein: CSVEGLTDTQYF. V usage is TRBV29-1 and J usage is TRBJ2-3; D perhaps matches TRBD2 (6 bases). The CDR3 is made up of 12 amino acids. Germline CDR1 is SQVTM and CDR2 is ANQGSEA. V was trimmed by 3 bases and J by 2 bases, leaving 6 bases between them.

The chain has TRBV2 and TRBJ1-6, with TRBD1 matching over 9 bases. From germline, CDR1 is SNHLY and CDR2 FYNNEI. The CDR3 length is 16 residues. The junction had 10 bases not matched to a gene; V was cut back by 6 bases and J by 7 bases. CDR3 amino acids: CASSPTGGSGNSPLHF. The CDR3 nucleotides are TGTGCCAGCAGCCCAACAGGGGGCAGTGGAAATTCACCCCTCCACTTT.

J is TRBJ2-7 and V is TRBV3-1 (or the pseudogene TRBV3-2); D is ambiguous. The V end lost 0 bases, the J end lost 3 bases, and 15 bases lay between the germline ends. The germline CDR1 and CDR2 sequences are LGHDT and YNNKEL (reference sequence). The CDR3 runs to 16 residues. The CDR3 here is CASSQDLNGWDYEQYF. The DNA for the CDR3 is TGTGCCAGCAGCCAAGATCTAAACGGATGGGACTACGAGCAGTACTTC.

The rearrangement joins TRBV30 to TRBJ2-7; a weak D match, TRBD2 (5 bases). Germline V CDR1 and CDR2: GTSNPN, SVGIG (reference sequence). The CDR3 sequence is 13 residues long. V dropped 0 bases and J dropped 3 bases, with 9 bases sitting between them. In nucleotides, the CDR3 is TGTGCCTGGAGTGTTCCCGGGAACTACGAGCAGTACTTC. This translates into CAWSVPGNYEQYF.

V usage is TRBV11-3 and J usage is TRBJ2-1, with TRBD2 matching over 9 bases. V shed 5 bases and J 9 bases; nucleotides not matched to a gene: 5. The CDR3 length is 13 residues. CDR1 SGHNT and CDR2 YENEEA come from the germline V gene. The CDR3 DNA reads TGTGCCAGCAGCCAGCGGGAGGAGGGTGAGCAGTTCTTC. Encoded protein: CASSQREEGEQFF.

The chain is built from TRBV6-1 and TRBJ2-2; tentative D call: TRBD2 (6 bases). The ends were cut back, 4 bases at V and 5 bases at J, with 20 bases in the middle. This CDR3 has 17 residues. Germline lookup yields CDR1 MNHNS and CDR2 SASEGT. The CDR3 reads CASSGDSGLRGTGELFF. CDR3 coding DNA: TGTGCCAGCAGTGGAGATAGCGGACTAAGAGGGACCGGGGAGCTGTTTTTT.

CDR3 bases: TGTGCCAGCAGTGAAGCGGGGGGGAGGAGCGCTCGGGAGCAGTACTTC. Protein sequence: CASSEAGGRSAREQYF. The chain combines TRBV2 with TRBJ2-7, with 7 bases fitting TRBD2. The CDR3 is made up of 16 amino acids. Germline loops: CDR1 SNHLY, CDR2 FYNNEI. Germline trimming cut 0 bases from V and 7 bases from J; bases unmatched to any gene: 12.

The chain links TRBV30 to TRBJ1-2, with TRBD1 identical over 8 bases. Trimming cost V 4 bases and J 4 bases; bases outside gene matches: 2. The germline gives CDR1 GTSNPN, CDR2 SVGIG (reference sequence). The CDR3 has 12 residues. CDR3 sequence (DNA): TGTGCCTGGACAGGGGGCGGCTATGGCTACACCTTC. Its protein is CAWTGGGYGYTF.

To note about this clone: Germline is not matched at one junction end, which may reflect a read error. The J gene is TRBJ2-7, the V gene TRBV6-1; D is possibly TRBD2 (6 bases). Germline loops: CDR1 MNHNS, CDR2 SASEGT. The CDR3 has 14 amino acids. The CDR3 coding sequence is TGTGCCAGCAGTGATCGTGGGAGGTCCTCCGAGCAGTACTTC. Translating gives CASSDRGRSSEQYF.